This record looks at one T cell receptor (beta chain) sequence and its context. The V end lost 0 bases, the J end lost 6 bases, and 9 bases lay between the germline ends. The CDR3 has 14 residues. The germline V gene encodes CDR1 LNHDA and CDR2 SQIVND (reference sequence). This entry is derived from a study of T cell changes during pregnancy in multiple sclerosis. Here immunoSEQ multiplex PCR was the method, and the copy in TCRdb shows in-frame clones only, minus some. The sample has tens of thousands of clones, approximately 91% seen once. The specimen comprised CD4+ T cells from peripheral blood mononuclear cells, sampled in the second trimester of pregnancy. The receptor was derived from a female donor with multiple sclerosis, enrolled in a pregnancy study. The rearrangement joins TRBV19 to TRBJ1-5; D might be TRBD1 (6 bases). The CDR3 region is CASSIEGAAQPQHF. DNA for the CDR3: TGTGCCAGTAGTATAGAGGGGGCGGCTCAGCCCCAGCATTTT.